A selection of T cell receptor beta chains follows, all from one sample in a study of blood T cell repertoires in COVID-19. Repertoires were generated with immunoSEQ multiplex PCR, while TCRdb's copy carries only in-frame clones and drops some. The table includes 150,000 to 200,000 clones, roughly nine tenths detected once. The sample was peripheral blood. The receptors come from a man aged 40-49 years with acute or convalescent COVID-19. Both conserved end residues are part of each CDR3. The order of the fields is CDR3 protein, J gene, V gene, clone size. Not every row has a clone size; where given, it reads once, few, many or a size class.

CACRNYGYTF TRBJ1-2 TRBV30 .
CASSWTASSNYGYTF TRBJ1-2 TRBV6-5 .
CSVRDRGPQETQYF TRBJ2-5 TRBV29-1 .
CASCERTGRSLNTEAFF TRBJ1-1 TRBV19 .
CASSRAGASYEQYF TRBJ2-7 TRBV27 .
CASSPRLDTGELFF TRBJ2-2 TRBV4-1 .
CASSSDRASLYEQYF TRBJ2-7 TRBV7-2 once
CASSIPRQGDTGELFF TRBJ2-2 TRBV19 .
CASSFDPTGGATDTQYF TRBJ2-3 TRBV5-1 .
CASSRSGQGPEQYF TRBJ2-7 TRBV7-9 .
CASSIDRGYTEAFF TRBJ1-1 TRBV5-6 .
CASVRGTEAFF TRBJ1-1 TRBV19 .
CASVGAATTNEKLFF TRBJ1-4 TRBV28 few
CASSRRLAGDLAKNIQYF TRBJ2-4 TRBV11-2 .
CASSPLETRSYEQYF TRBJ2-7 TRBV4-1 .
CSVPGQGRFYEQYF TRBJ2-7 TRBV29-1 once
CASSLGTGEAFF TRBJ1-1 TRBV5-1 .